This TCR beta chain came from a study of CD4 T cells in relation to SARS-CoV-2 and coronaviruses. The unexposed donors gave CD4+ T cells in about 2011-2018, prior to COVID-19. The method was immunoSEQ multiplex PCR; TCRdb's version includes in-frame clones alone and lacks a portion of them. Of just under 65,000 clones listed, about 94% are singletons. The CDR3 covers 15 residues. The germline V gene encodes CDR1 LNHDA and CDR2 SQIVND (reference sequence). The germline V and J ends were trimmed by 4 bases and 4 bases, with 15 bases remaining between them. As for this clone: Its target is unknown.

Study-level results: Samples before the pandemic and after infection were not matched within any donor.

The sequenced material came from naive CD4+ T cells from PBMCs. Subset: naive CD4+ T cells isolated by negative enrichment. This clonotype originated in a human donor in good health. The J gene is TRBJ2-3, the V gene TRBV19; possible D gene TRBD1, 6 bases. CDR3 sequence reads: CASSNQGTSPDTQYF. The DNA for the CDR3 is TGTGCCAGTAGTAACCAGGGGACCAGCCCAGATACGCAGTATTTT.